Below, 4 T cell receptor beta chains from the same sample are listed, as sequenced in a study of blood T cell repertoires in COVID-19. TCRdb's table, derived via immunoSEQ multiplex PCR, lists solely in-frame clones and lacks some. The table records fewer than 150,000 clones, about four fifths of them present only once. The specimen was peripheral blood. The receptors were gathered from a human donor in a cohort sampled during active COVID-19.

This clone was found once. The chain recombines TRBV12-5 with TRBJ2-5; a possible D gene is TRBD2 (6 bases). The germline V and J ends were trimmed by 4 bases and 4 bases, with 10 bases remaining between them. The CDR3 sequence is 13 residues long. Germline CDR1 is LGHNT and CDR2 is FRNRAP. The DNA of the CDR3 is TGTGCTAGTGGTTCGGGGGTGTCAGAGACCCAGTACTTC. Translating gives CASGSGVSETQYF.

The chain links TRBV7-3 to TRBJ2-3; 7 positions agree with TRBD2. Germline CDR1 is SGHTA and CDR2 is FQGTGA. V was pared by 4 bases and J by 0 bases, with 4 bases of the junction left unmatched. CDR3 length: 15 residues. The CDR3 sequence: CASSSLAGSTDTQYF. Written as DNA, the CDR3 is TGTGCCAGCAGCTCCTTAGCGGGTAGCACAGATACGCAGTATTTT.

The V and J genes are TRBV5-1 and TRBJ1-4; 7 bases fit TRBD1. The germline V gene encodes CDR1 SGHRS and CDR2 YFSETQ. V shed 4 bases and J 0 bases; nucleotides not matched to a gene: 3. The CDR3 has 15 residues. CDR3: CASSHGQATNEKLFF. CDR3 nucleotide sequence: TGCGCCAGCAGCCACGGACAGGCAACTAATGAAAAACTGTTTTTT.

The chain is built from TRBV27 and TRBJ2-7; 9 positions agree with TRBD1. CDR1 and CDR2 from the germline V gene are MNHEY and SMNVEV (reference sequence). V was pared by 7 bases and J by 6 bases, with 10 bases of the junction left unmatched. The CDR3 has 14 amino acids. Written as DNA, the CDR3 is TGTGCCAGCAACCGACAGGGGGGTGGAGTCGAGCAGTACTTC. It codes for CASNRQGGGVEQYF.